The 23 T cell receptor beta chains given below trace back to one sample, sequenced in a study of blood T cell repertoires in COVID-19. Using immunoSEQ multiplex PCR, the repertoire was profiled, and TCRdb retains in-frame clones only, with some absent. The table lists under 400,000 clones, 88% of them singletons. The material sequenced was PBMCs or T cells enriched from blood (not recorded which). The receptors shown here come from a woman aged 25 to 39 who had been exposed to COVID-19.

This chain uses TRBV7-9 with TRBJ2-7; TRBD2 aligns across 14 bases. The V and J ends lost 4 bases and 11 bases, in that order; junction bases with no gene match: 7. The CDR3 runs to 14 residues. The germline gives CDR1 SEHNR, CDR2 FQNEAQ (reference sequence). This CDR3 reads CASSSAGTSGSKYF. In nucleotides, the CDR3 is TGTGCCAGCAGCTCCGCCGGGACTAGCGGGAGCAAGTACTTC.

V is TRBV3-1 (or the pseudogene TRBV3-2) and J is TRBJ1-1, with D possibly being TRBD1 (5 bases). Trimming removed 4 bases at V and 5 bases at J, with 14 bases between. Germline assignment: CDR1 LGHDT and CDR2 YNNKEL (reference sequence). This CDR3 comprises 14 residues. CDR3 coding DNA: TGTGCCAGCAGCCGGTCCACCCAGGGAACTGAAGCTTTCTTT. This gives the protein CASSRSTQGTEAFF.

CDR3 nucleotides: TGCGCCAGCAGCCGGGAGGACAGCGGGTTGGGTTACGAGCAGTACTTC. Its translation: CASSREDSGLGYEQYF. The V gene is TRBV5-1, the J gene TRBJ2-7; tentatively, D is TRBD2 (7 bases). This CDR3 region has 16 residues. The V gene's germline CDR1 is SGHRS and CDR2 YFSETQ. Trimming pared 4 bases from V and 4 bases from J, leaving 21 bases between. The variable domain in full, completed from reference TRBV5-1 and TRBJ2-7, reads KAGVTQTPRYLIKTRGQQVTLSCSPISGHRSVSWYQQTPGQGLQFLFEYFSETQRNKGNFPGRFSGRQFSNSRSEMNVSTLELGDSALYLCASSREDSGLGYEQYFGPGTRLTVT.

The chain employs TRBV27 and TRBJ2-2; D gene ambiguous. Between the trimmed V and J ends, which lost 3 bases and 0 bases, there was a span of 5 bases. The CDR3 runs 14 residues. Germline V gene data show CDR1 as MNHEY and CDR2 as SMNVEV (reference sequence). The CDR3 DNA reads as TGTGCCAGCAGTTTCTCGGCGAACACCGGGGAGCTGTTTTTT. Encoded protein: CASSFSANTGELFF.

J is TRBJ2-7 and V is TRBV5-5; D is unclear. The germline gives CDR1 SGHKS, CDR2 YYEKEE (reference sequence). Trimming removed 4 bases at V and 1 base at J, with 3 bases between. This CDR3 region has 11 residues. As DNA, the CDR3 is TGTGCCAGCAGCCCTTCCTACGAGCAGTACTTC. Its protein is CASSPSYEQYF.

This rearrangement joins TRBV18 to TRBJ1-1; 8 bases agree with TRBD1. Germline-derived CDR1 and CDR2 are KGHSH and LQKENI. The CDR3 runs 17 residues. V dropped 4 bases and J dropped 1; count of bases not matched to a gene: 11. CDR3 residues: CASSQWTGKGRNTEAFF. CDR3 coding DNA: TGTGCCAGCTCACAATGGACAGGGAAGGGACGGAACACTGAAGCTTTCTTT. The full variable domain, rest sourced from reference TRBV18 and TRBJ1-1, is NAGVMQNPRHLVRRRGQEARLRCSPMKGHSHVYWYRQLPEEGLKFMVYLQKENIIDESGMPKERFSAEFPKEGPSILRIQQVVRGDSAAYFCASSQWTGKGRNTEAFFGQGTRLTVV.

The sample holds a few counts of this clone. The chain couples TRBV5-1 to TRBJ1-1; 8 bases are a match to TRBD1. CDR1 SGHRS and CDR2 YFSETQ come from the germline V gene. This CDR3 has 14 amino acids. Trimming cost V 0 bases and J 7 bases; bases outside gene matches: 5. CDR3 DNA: TGCGCCAGCAGCTTGGGGTCCGGGACAGGTGAAGCTTTCTTT. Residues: CASSLGSGTGEAFF.

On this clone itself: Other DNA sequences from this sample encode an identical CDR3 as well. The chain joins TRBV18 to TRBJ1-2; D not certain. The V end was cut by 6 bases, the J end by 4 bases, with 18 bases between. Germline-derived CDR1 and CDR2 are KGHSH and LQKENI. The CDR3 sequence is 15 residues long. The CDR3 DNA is TGTGCCAGCTCGCCCTTTTCGGGGTCCGGCTATGGCTACACCTTC. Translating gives CASSPFSGSGYGYTF. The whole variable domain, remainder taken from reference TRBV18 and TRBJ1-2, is NAGVMQNPRHLVRRRGQEARLRCSPMKGHSHVYWYRQLPEEGLKFMVYLQKENIIDESGMPKERFSAEFPKEGPSILRIQQVVRGDSAAYFCASSPFSGSGYGYTFGSGTRLTVV.

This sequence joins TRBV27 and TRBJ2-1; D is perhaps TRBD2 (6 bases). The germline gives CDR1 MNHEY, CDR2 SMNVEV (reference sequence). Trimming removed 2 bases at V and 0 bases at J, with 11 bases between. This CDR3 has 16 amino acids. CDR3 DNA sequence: TGTGCCAGCAGTTTACTGCGGGGAGTCTCCTACAATGAGCAGTTCTTC. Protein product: CASSLLRGVSYNEQFF.

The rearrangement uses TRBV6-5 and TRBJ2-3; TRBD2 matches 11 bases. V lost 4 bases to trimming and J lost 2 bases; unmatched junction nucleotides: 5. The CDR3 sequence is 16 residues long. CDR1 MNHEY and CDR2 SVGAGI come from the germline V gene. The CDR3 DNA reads TGTGCCAGCAGTTCCTTAGCGGGAGGGCCCACAGATACGCAGTATTTT. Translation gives CASSSLAGGPTDTQYF.

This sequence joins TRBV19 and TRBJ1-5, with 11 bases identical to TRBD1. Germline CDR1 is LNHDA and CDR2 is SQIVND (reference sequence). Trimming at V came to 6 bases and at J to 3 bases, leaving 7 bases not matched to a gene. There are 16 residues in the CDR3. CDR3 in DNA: TGTGCCAGTAGAAAAGGACAGGGGGCTCTCAATCAGCCCCAGCATTTT. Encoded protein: CASRKGQGALNQPQHF.

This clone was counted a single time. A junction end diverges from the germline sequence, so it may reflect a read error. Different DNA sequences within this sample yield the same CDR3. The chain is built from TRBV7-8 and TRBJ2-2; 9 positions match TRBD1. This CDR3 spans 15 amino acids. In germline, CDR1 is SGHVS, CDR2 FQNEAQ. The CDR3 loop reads CASSLTGGDTGELFF. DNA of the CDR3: TGTGCTAGCAGCCTGACAGGGGGGGACACCGGGGAGCTGTTTTTT.

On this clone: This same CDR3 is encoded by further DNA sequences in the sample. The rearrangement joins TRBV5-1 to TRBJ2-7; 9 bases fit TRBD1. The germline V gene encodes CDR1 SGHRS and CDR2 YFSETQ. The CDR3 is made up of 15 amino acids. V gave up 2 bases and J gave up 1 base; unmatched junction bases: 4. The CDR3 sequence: CASSFRQGESYEQYF. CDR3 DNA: TGCGCCAGCAGCTTTAGACAGGGGGAGTCCTACGAGCAGTACTTC.

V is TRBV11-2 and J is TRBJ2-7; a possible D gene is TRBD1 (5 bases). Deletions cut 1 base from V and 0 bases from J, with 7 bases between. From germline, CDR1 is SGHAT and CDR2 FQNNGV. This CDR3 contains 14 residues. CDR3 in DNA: TGTGCCAGCAGCTTAGGCAGGGACTCCTACGAGCAGTACTTC. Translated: CASSLGRDSYEQYF.

CDR3 in DNA: TGTGCCAGCAGTCCCTCAGCCGGGACAGGGTATGGCTACACCTTC. Translated, it gives CASSPSAGTGYGYTF. The rearrangement links TRBV27 to TRBJ1-2; TRBD1 aligns across 9 bases. J gave up 5 bases and V 5 bases, and 9 bases lay outside the gene matches. The CDR3 is 15 amino acids. CDR1 is MNHEY, CDR2 SMNVEV, per germline (reference sequence).

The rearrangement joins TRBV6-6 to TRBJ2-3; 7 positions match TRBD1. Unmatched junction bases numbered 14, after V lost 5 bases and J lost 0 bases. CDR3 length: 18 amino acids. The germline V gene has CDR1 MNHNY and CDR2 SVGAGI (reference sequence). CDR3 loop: CASSRGTGTAASTDTQYF. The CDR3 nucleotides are TGTGCCAGCAGTCGAGGGACCGGGACAGCCGCTAGCACAGATACGCAGTATTTT.

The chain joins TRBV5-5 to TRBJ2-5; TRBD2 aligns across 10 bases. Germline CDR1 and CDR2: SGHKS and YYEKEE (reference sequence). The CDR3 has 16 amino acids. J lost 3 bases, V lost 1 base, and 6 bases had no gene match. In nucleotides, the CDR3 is TGTGCCAGCAGCTTGTCTCCTAGCGGGAGTGAAGAGACCCAGTACTTC. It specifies CASSLSPSGSEETQYF. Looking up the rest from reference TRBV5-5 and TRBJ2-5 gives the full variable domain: DAGVTQSPTHLIKTRGQQVTLRCSPISGHKSVSWYQQVLGQGPQFIFQYYEKEERGRGNFPDRFSARQFPNYSSELNVNALLLGDSALYLCASSLSPSGSEETQYFGPGTRLLVL.

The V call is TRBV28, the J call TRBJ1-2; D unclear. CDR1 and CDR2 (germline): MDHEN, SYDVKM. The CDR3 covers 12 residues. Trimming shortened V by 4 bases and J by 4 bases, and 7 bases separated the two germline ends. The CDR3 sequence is CASSSKLYGYTF. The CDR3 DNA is TGTGCCAGCAGTTCTAAGCTCTATGGCTACACCTTC.

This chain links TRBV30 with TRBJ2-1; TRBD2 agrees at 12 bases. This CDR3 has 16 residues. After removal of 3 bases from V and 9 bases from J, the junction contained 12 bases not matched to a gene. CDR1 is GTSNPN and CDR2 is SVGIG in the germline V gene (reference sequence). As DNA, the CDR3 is TGTGCCTGGAGCGACCGGACTAGCGGGAAGGTGGGTGAGCAGTTCTTC. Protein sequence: CAWSDRTSGKVGEQFF.

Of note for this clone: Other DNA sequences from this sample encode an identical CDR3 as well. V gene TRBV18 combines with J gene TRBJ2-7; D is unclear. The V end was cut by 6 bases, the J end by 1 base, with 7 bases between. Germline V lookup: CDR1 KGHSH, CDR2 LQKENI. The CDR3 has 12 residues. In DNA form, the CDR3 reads TGTGCCAGCTCCCCGCAGTCCTACGAGCAGTACTTC. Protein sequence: CASSPQSYEQYF.

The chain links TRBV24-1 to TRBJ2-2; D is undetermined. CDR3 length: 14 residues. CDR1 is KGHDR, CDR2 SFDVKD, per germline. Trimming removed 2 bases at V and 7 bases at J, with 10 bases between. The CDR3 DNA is TGTGCCACCAGTGATTATTTTGGCGGCGGGGAGCTGTTTTTT. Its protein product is CATSDYFGGGELFF.

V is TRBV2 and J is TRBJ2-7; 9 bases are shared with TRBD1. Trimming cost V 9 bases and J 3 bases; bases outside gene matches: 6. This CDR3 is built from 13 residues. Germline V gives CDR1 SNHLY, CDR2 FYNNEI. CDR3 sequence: CARAGQGRYEQYF. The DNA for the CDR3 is TGTGCCAGGGCGGGACAGGGCCGCTACGAGCAGTACTTC.

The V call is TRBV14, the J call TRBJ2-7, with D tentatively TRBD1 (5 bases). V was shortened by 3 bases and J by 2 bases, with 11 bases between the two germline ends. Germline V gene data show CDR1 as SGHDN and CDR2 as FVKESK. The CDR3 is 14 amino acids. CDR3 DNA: TGTGCCAGCAGCCATGGGGCAGCTACCTACGAGCAGTACTTC. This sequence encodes CASSHGAATYEQYF.